This is a list of T cell receptor beta chains from one sample in a study of blood T cell repertoires in COVID-19. Assay used: immunoSEQ multiplex PCR; TCRdb lists only in-frame clones, some missing. The repertoire holds around 110,000 clones, with approximately 82% as singletons. Sequencing was performed on peripheral blood. These TCRs come from a man between 65 and 85 years old with active or convalescent COVID-19. Each CDR3 is given with its conserved first and last residue. Each record gives: D gene, J gene, clone size, V gene, CDR3 protein, CDR3 DNA. The D gene is left open where the match is weak. Size is stated for part of the rows, as once, few or many counts, or as a class when the clone is expanded.

D: TRBD1; J: TRBJ1-1; size: NA; V: TRBV28; CDR3: CASRLTGSGNTEAFF; DNA: TGTGCCAGCAGGTTGACAGGGTCCGGAAACACTGAAGCTTTCTTT
D: NA; J: TRBJ1-2; size: NA; V: TRBV12-3/TRBV12-4; CDR3: CASSPGYYGYTF; DNA: TGTGCCAGCAGTCCAGGCTACTATGGCTACACCTTC
D: NA; J: TRBJ1-2; size: NA; V: TRBV4-2; CDR3: CASSQVLAVGRGYGYTF; DNA: TGTGCCAGCAGCCAAGTGTTAGCCGTAGGCCGGGGCTATGGCTACACCTTC
D: NA; J: TRBJ2-3; size: NA; V: TRBV2; CDR3: CASSPNTDTQYF; DNA: TGTGCCAGCAGCCCCAACACAGATACGCAGTATTTT
D: NA; J: TRBJ2-7; size: many; V: TRBV5-4; CDR3: CASSSLVYYEQYF; DNA: TGTGCCAGCAGCTCTCTAGTGTACTACGAGCAGTACTTC
D: TRBD1; J: TRBJ1-1; size: NA; V: TRBV7-2; CDR3: CASSSPRGELNTEAFF; DNA: TGTGCCAGCAGCTCTCCCAGGGGGGAGCTGAACACTGAAGCTTTCTTT
D: TRBD2; J: TRBJ2-1; size: NA; V: TRBV5-1; CDR3: CASSSTWAGVGNEQFF; DNA: TGCGCCAGCAGCTCCACCTGGGCGGGAGTAGGGAATGAGCAGTTCTTC
D: NA; J: TRBJ1-5; size: NA; V: TRBV5-1; CDR3: CASSLGGAGQPQHF; DNA: TGCGCCAGCAGCTTAGGAGGGGCGGGACAGCCCCAGCATTTT
D: NA; J: TRBJ2-2; size: NA; V: TRBV5-5; CDR3: CASSLAGNTGELFF; DNA: TGTGCCAGCAGCTTGGCCGGGAACACCGGGGAGCTGTTTTTT
D: NA; J: TRBJ1-1; size: many; V: TRBV5-1; CDR3: CASSFGGENTEAFF; DNA: TGCGCCAGCAGCTTCGGAGGCGAGAACACTGAAGCTTTCTTT
D: NA; J: TRBJ1-2; size: NA; V: TRBV2; CDR3: CASSTENYGYTF; DNA: TGTGCCAGCAGTACTGAGAACTATGGCTACACCTTC
D: TRBD2; J: TRBJ2-1; size: NA; V: TRBV29-1; CDR3: CSVLTSGRGNEQFF; DNA: TGCAGCGTCTTGACTAGCGGGAGAGGTAATGAGCAGTTCTTC
D: TRBD2; J: TRBJ2-3; size: NA; V: TRBV9; CDR3: CASSAGQRGIRTDTQYF; DNA: TGTGCCAGCAGCGCAGGACAGCGGGGGATACGCACAGATACGCAGTATTTT
D: NA; J: TRBJ1-1; size: NA; V: TRBV27; CDR3: CASSLTDAGGPEAFF; DNA: TGTGCCAGCAGTTTAACGGACGCGGGGGGCCCTGAAGCTTTCTTT
D: NA; J: TRBJ1-2; size: NA; V: TRBV6-2/TRBV6-3; CDR3: CASSLEGNRGYTF; DNA: TGTGCCAGCAGTCTGGAGGGCAATCGCGGCTACACCTTC
D: TRBD1; J: TRBJ1-6; size: NA; V: TRBV5-1; CDR3: CASCLLGQGGNSPLHF; DNA: TGCGCCAGCTGCCTTCTAGGGCAGGGGGGAAATTCACCCCTCCACTTT
D: TRBD2; J: TRBJ2-7; size: NA; V: TRBV19; CDR3: CASSASHTSGGPSIYEQYF; DNA: TGTGCCAGTAGTGCCTCACATACTAGCGGGGGCCCCTCGATCTACGAGCAGTACTTC
D: NA; J: TRBJ2-2; size: NA; V: TRBV7-9; CDR3: CASSLGQGITGELFF; DNA: TGTGCCAGCAGCTTAGGGCAGGGAATCACCGGGGAGCTGTTTTTT
D: NA; J: TRBJ1-6; size: NA; V: TRBV11-3; CDR3: CASSLYTLSYNSPLHF; DNA: TGTGCCAGCAGCTTATACACCCTCTCCTATAATTCACCCCTCCACTTT
D: NA; J: TRBJ1-2; size: NA; V: TRBV7-2; CDR3: CASSLYRDYGYTF; DNA: TGTGCCAGCAGCTTATACAGGGACTATGGCTACACCTTC
D: NA; J: TRBJ2-7; size: NA; V: TRBV5-1; CDR3: CASSLDGTKAYEQYF; DNA: TGCGCCAGCAGCTTGGATGGGACAAAGGCGTACGAGCAGTACTTC
D: TRBD2; J: TRBJ2-1; size: NA; V: TRBV3-1/TRBV3-2; CDR3: CASSPTGLAGGQDEQFF; DNA: TGTGCCAGCAGCCCGACGGGACTAGCGGGAGGGCAGGATGAGCAGTTCTTC
D: TRBD1; J: TRBJ1-1; size: once; V: TRBV30; CDR3: CAWGQVWNTEAFF; DNA: TGTGCCTGGGGACAGGTTTGGAACACTGAAGCTTTCTTT
D: NA; J: TRBJ1-5; size: NA; V: TRBV4-3; CDR3: CASSQVAGFQPQHF; DNA: TGCGCCAGCAGCCAAGTGGCGGGTTTTCAGCCCCAGCATTTT
D: NA; J: TRBJ2-5; size: NA; V: TRBV5-1; CDR3: CASSPGGTQETQYF; DNA: TGCGCCAGCAGCCCAGGGGGGACCCAAGAGACCCAGTACTTC
D: NA; J: TRBJ2-5; size: NA; V: TRBV6-2/TRBV6-3; CDR3: CASSFLATQETQYF; DNA: TGTGCCAGCAGTTTCCTAGCGACCCAAGAGACCCAGTACTTC
D: TRBD1; J: TRBJ2-4; size: NA; V: TRBV9; CDR3: CASSVNTGGGDIQYF; DNA: TGTGCCAGCAGCGTAAATACAGGGGGCGGAGACATTCAGTACTTC
D: TRBD2; J: TRBJ2-7; size: NA; V: TRBV2; CDR3: CASSEALAGLAGIKQYF; DNA: TGTGCCAGCAGTGAAGCTCTCGCCGGACTAGCGGGTATTAAGCAGTACTTC
D: TRBD2; J: TRBJ2-7; size: NA; V: TRBV7-9; CDR3: CASSPGQIPLAGRYEQYF; DNA: TGTGCCAGCAGCCCCGGCCAGATCCCACTAGCGGGTCGCTACGAGCAGTACTTC
D: TRBD2; J: TRBJ2-1; size: NA; V: TRBV30; CDR3: CAWRLAGGPDEQFF; DNA: TGTGCCTGGAGGCTAGCGGGGGGGCCCGATGAGCAGTTCTTC
D: TRBD2; J: TRBJ2-1; size: NA; V: TRBV28; CDR3: CASSFPLTSGRDEQFF; DNA: TGTGCCAGCAGTTTCCCCCTTACTAGCGGGAGGGATGAGCAGTTCTTC
D: TRBD1; J: TRBJ1-2; size: NA; V: TRBV28; CDR3: CASKTGDSGYTF; DNA: TGTGCCAGCAAGACAGGGGACAGTGGCTACACCTTC
D: TRBD1; J: TRBJ1-1; size: NA; V: TRBV7-9; CDR3: CASSLETGRTEAFF; DNA: TGTGCCAGCAGCTTAGAGACAGGGAGAACTGAAGCTTTCTTT
D: TRBD2; J: TRBJ2-1; size: once; V: TRBV5-1; CDR3: CASSLDLAGGHPEQFF; DNA: TGCGCCAGCAGCTTGGATCTAGCGGGAGGGCACCCTGAGCAGTTCTTC
D: NA; J: TRBJ2-1; size: once; V: TRBV29-1; CDR3: CSVEGPSSYNEQFF; DNA: TGCAGCGTTGAAGGCCCTAGTAGCTACAATGAGCAGTTCTTC
D: TRBD1; J: TRBJ2-3; size: NA; V: TRBV19; CDR3: CASSTGQGVYTQYF; DNA: TGTGCCAGTAGTACAGGACAGGGGGTGTATACGCAGTATTTT
D: TRBD1; J: TRBJ1-2; size: NA; V: TRBV5-1; CDR3: CASSLAPSGTGDGYTF; DNA: TGCGCCAGCAGCTTGGCCCCTTCCGGGACAGGGGATGGCTACACCTTC
D: NA; J: TRBJ2-4; size: once; V: TRBV7-8; CDR3: CASSFGGIIAKNIQYF; DNA: TGTGCCAGCAGCTTTGGGGGGATTATAGCCAAAAACATTCAGTACTTC
D: NA; J: TRBJ2-7; size: NA; V: TRBV7-9; CDR3: CASSLVTAFSLEYEQYF; DNA: TGTGCCAGCAGCTTAGTCACAGCCTTCTCACTAGAATACGAGCAGTACTTC
D: NA; J: TRBJ2-7; size: NA; V: TRBV5-1; CDR3: CASSLYSGGRTYEQYF; DNA: TGCGCCAGCAGCTTGTATTCGGGGGGCAGAACCTACGAGCAGTACTTC
D: NA; J: TRBJ1-6; size: NA; V: TRBV18; CDR3: CASSSGSNSPLHF; DNA: TGTGCCAGCTCATCAGGGTCTAATTCACCCCTCCACTTT
D: TRBD1; J: TRBJ2-7; size: NA; V: TRBV18; CDR3: CASSPGTGEEQYF; DNA: TGTGCCAGCTCACCCGGGACAGGGGAAGAGCAGTACTTC